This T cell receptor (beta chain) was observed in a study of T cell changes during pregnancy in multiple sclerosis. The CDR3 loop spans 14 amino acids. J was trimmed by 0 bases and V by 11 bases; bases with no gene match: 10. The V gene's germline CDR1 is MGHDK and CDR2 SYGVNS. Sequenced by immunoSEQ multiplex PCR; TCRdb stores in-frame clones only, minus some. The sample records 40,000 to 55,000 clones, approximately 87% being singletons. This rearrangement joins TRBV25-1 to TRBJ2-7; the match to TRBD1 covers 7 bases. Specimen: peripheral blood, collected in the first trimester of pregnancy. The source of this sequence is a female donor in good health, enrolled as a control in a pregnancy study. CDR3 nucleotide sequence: TGTGCCCGCTGTCGGGACAGCAGCTCCTACGAGCAGTACTTC. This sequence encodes CARCRDSSSYEQYF.